The 6 T cell receptor beta chains presented below share a single source sample, sequenced in a study of shared clonotypes between healthy human individuals. Sequenced by immunoSEQ multiplex PCR; TCRdb stores in-frame clones only, minus some. The data contain hundreds of thousands of clones, approximately 97% of them seen just once; the ten biggest clones take up approximately 0.057%. Source material: naive CD4+ T cells sorted from blood. Subset in this sample: CD45RA+ positively selected. These receptors originate from a woman in her 30s in good health.

This clone appeared once. The rearrangement uses TRBV11-3 and TRBJ1-5, with TRBD1 as a possible D gene (5 bases). The CDR3 is 16 amino acids. V dropped 2 bases and J dropped 0 bases, with 11 bases sitting between them. Germline assignment: CDR1 SGHNT and CDR2 YENEEA. DNA of the CDR3: TGTGCCAGCAGCTTAAAGCAGGGACTTAGCAATCAGCCCCAGCATTTT. This gives the protein CASSLKQGLSNQPQHF.

The chain carries TRBV11-1 and TRBJ1-1; TRBD1 is a possible D gene (5 bases). This CDR3 has 14 residues. V was shortened by 1 base and J by 5 bases, with 11 bases between the two germline ends. Germline V lookup: CDR1 SGHAT, CDR2 FQDESV (reference sequence). This CDR3 reads CASSLDSGDTEAFF. The CDR3 nucleotides read TGTGCCAGCAGCTTAGATTCGGGGGATACTGAAGCTTTCTTT.

This rearrangement joins TRBV6-6 to TRBJ2-5, with TRBD2 as a possible D gene (5 bases). CDR1 is MNHNY and CDR2 is SVGAGI in the germline V gene (reference sequence). The ends were cut back, 2 bases at V and 5 bases at J, with 18 bases in the middle. There are 16 residues in the CDR3. The chain's CDR3 is CASSYDSTPSGETQYF. CDR3 sequence (DNA): TGTGCCAGCAGTTACGATTCTACCCCTTCGGGGGAGACCCAGTACTTC.

CDR3 loop: CASSSERPHTDTQYF. The CDR3 DNA follows: TGTGCCAGCAGCTCAGAGAGGCCTCACACAGATACGCAGTATTTT. The chain recombines TRBV7-9 with TRBJ2-3, with unresolved D. This CDR3 region has 15 residues. Trimming left V 4 bases short and J 2 bases short, with 13 bases between. Germline CDR1 is SEHNR and CDR2 is FQNEAQ (reference sequence).

The V gene is TRBV28, the J gene TRBJ2-5; a weak D match, TRBD2 (6 bases). The germline CDR1 and CDR2 sequences are MDHEN and SYDVKM. The length of the CDR3 is 13 residues. The V gene lost 6 bases and the J gene lost 2 bases, with 10 bases spanning the gap. CDR3 amino acids: CASRSSVQETQYF. The CDR3 DNA is TGTGCCAGCAGATCTAGCGTACAAGAGACCCAGTACTTC.

The CDR3 nucleotides read TGTGCCAGCCCTAAGGGACTAGGATCCGATACGCAGTATTTT. It translates to CASPKGLGSDTQYF. The rearrangement uses TRBV19 and TRBJ2-3, with TRBD2 matching 8 bases. This CDR3 is 14 amino acids long. Germline V gene data show CDR1 as LNHDA and CDR2 as SQIVND (reference sequence). The V segment lost 9 bases and the J segment 6 bases; nucleotides outside the gene matches: 11.